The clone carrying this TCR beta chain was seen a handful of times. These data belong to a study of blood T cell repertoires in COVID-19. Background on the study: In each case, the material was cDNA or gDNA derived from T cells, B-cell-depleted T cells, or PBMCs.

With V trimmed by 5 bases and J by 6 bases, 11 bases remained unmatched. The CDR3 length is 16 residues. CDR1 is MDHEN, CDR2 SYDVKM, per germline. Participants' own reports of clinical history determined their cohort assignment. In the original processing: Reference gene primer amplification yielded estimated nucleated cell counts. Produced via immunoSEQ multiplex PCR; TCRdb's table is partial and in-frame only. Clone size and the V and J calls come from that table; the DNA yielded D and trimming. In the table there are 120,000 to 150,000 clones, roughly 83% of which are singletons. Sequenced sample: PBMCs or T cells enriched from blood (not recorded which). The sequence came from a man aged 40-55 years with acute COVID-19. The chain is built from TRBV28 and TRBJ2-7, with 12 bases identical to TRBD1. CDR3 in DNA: TGTGCCAGCAGTACTATTCGGGACAGGGGGCGCTTCGAGCAGTACTTC. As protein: CASSTIRDRGRFEQYF.